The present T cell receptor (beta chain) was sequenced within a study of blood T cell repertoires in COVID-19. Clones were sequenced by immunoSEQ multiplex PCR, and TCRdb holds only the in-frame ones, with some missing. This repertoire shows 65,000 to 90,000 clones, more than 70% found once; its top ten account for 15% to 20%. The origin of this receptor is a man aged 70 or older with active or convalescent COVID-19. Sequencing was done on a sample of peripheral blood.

The CDR3 coding sequence is TGTGCCTGGAAACGGGGCAATGAGCAGTTCTTC. It encodes CAWKRGNEQFF. The V call is TRBV30, the J call TRBJ2-1, with D possibly matching TRBD2 (5 bases). The V end was cut by 4 bases, the J end by 6 bases, with 7 bases between. Germline values: CDR1 GTSNPN, CDR2 SVGIG (reference sequence). The CDR3 runs 11 residues. Full variable domain (rest looked up from reference TRBV30 and TRBJ2-1): SQTIHQWPATLVQPVGSPLSLECTVEGTSNPNLYWYRQAAGRGLQLLFYSVGIGQISSEVPQNLSASRPQDRQFILSSKKLLLSDSGFYLCAWKRGNEQFFGPGTRLTVL.